The clone carrying this T cell receptor (beta chain) was seen ten or more times. Its target is not known. The authors built bulk TCR libraries by previously described methods with listed TCR primers. TCRdb reanalysed the PCR reads using MiXCR and keeps one entry per CDR3 protein. The table shows more than 300,000 distinct CDR3 sequences, with roughly a fifth occurring only once. This entry comes from a study of molecular identifiers for immune sequencing clone quantification. Background on the study: The replicates split RNA from roughly 20,000 or 100,000 naive CD8 cells five ways and sequenced four. Study results and caveats: Jurkat TCR RNA that was spiked in from one cell was reportedly detectable among 750,000 to 1,000,000 naive cells.

Trimming removed 4 bases from V and 5 bases from J, with 14 bases in between. The germline V gene encodes CDR1 SGHVS and CDR2 FNYEAQ. There are 14 residues in the CDR3. Naive CD8 T cells underwent sorting with the CD8+CD4-CCR7+CD45RA+ definition. The sequence was collected from a human donor in good health. Some libraries in this study had Jurkat cell RNA spiked in. Source material: naive CD8+ T cells from blood, with Jurkat cell RNA spiked in. The subset denotes: FACS-sorted CD8+CD4-CCR7+CD45RA+ naive T cells. The J gene is TRBJ2-5, the V gene TRBV7-6, with no clear D. The CDR3 DNA sequence: TGTGCCAGCAGCTCCGGTCTCGGCCCTGAGACCCAGTACTTC. This sequence encodes CASSSGLGPETQYF.